This record concerns one T cell receptor (beta chain) sequence. These data originate in a study of T cell responses to AZD1222 COVID-19 vaccine. Overall study: Combined were second doses at about 4 or about 12 weeks.

Assay: immunoSEQ multiplex PCR; the TCRdb copy retains only in-frame clones and omits some. Here the sample spans more than 150,000 clones, more than 80% being singletons. This TCR derives from an adult in good health. The sequencing used peripheral blood, collected on day 0 of AZD1222 vaccination.

CDR3 loop: CASSQDAEQFF. The DNA for the CDR3 is TGTGCCAGCAGCCAAGACGCCGAGCAGTTCTTC. This chain uses TRBV3-1 (or the pseudogene TRBV3-2) with TRBJ2-1; D is unresolved. Trimming removed 0 bases at V and 10 bases at J, with 4 bases between. Germline V gene data show CDR1 as LGHDT and CDR2 as YNNKEL (reference sequence). The CDR3 sequence is 11 residues long.